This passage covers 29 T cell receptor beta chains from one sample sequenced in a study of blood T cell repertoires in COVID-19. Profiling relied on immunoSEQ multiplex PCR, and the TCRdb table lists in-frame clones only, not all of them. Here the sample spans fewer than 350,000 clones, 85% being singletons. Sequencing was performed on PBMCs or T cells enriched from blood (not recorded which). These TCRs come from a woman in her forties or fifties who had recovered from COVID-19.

The CDR3 bases are TGTGCCAGCAACCCAAGAGCTCACAGGGGGACTGAAGCTTTCTTT. Translation gives CASNPRAHRGTEAFF. This sequence joins TRBV27 and TRBJ1-1, with 8 bases lining up with TRBD1. Germline V gene data show CDR1 as MNHEY and CDR2 as SMNVEV (reference sequence). CDR3 length: 15 amino acids. Trimming at V came to 7 bases and at J to 5 bases, leaving 12 bases not matched to a gene.

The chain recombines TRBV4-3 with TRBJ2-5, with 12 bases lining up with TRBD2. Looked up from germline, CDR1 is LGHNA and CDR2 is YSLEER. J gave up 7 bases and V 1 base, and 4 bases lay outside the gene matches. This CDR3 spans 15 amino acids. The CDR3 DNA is TGCGCCAGCAGCCAAGCGACTAGCGGGAGACGGACCCAGTACTTC. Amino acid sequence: CASSQATSGRRTQYF.

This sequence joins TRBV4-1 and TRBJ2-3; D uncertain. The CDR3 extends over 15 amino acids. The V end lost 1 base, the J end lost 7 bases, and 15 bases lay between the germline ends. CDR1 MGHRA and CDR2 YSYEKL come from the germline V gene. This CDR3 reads CASSQVDLVGNTQYF. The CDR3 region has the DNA TGCGCCAGCAGCCAAGTAGACCTAGTTGGAAATACGCAGTATTTT.

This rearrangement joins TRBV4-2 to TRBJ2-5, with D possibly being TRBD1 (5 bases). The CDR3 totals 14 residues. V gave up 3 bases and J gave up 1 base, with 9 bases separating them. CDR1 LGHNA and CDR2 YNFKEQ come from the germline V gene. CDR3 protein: CASSQARAQETQYF. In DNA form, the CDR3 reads TGTGCCAGCAGCCAGGCCAGGGCCCAAGAGACCCAGTACTTC.

For the CDR3, the DNA is TGTGCCAGCAGCCTGGGACTAGCGGGTCCTCAAGAGACCCAGTACTTC. Translating gives CASSLGLAGPQETQYF. The chain links TRBV7-2 to TRBJ2-5; 12 bases are shared with TRBD2. J gave up 2 bases and V 5 bases, and 6 bases lay outside the gene matches. The CDR3 consists of 16 residues. Germline CDR1 reads SGHTA; CDR2 reads FQGNSA.

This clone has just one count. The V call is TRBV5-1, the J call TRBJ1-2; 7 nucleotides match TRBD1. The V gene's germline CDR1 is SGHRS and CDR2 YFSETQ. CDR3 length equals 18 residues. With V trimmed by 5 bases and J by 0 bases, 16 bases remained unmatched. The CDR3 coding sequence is TGCGCCAGCAGTCCGTTCGGACAGGCCTTCCAAGCTAACTATGGCTACACCTTC. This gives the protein CASSPFGQAFQANYGYTF.

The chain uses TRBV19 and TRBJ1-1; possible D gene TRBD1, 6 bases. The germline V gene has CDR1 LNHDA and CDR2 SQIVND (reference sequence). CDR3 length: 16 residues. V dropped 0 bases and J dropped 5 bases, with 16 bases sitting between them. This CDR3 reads CASSIESQGRRTEAFF. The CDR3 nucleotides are TGTGCCAGTAGTATAGAGTCACAGGGCAGACGGACTGAAGCTTTCTTT. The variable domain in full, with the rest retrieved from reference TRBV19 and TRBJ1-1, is DGGITQSPKYLFRKEGQNVTLSCEQNLNHDAMYWYRQDPGQGLRLIYYSQIVNDFQKGDIAEGYSVSREKKESFPLTVTSAQKNPTAFYLCASSIESQGRRTEAFFGQGTRLTVV.

CDR3 protein: CASSLAQGASSGNTIYF. For the CDR3, the DNA is TGTGCCAGCAGCTTAGCGCAGGGGGCGAGCTCTGGAAACACCATATATTTT. The rearrangement joins TRBV7-8 to TRBJ1-3; the match to TRBD1 covers 8 bases. V lost 0 bases and J lost 0; bases outside the gene matches: 4. Per the germline V gene, CDR1 is SGHVS and CDR2 is FQNEAQ. The CDR3 is made up of 17 amino acids.

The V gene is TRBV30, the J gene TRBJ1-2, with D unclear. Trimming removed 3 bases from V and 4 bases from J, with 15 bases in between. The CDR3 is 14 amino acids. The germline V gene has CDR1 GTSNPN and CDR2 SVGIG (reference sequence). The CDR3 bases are TGTGCCTGGAGGGGAGGATCCAAAACCTATGGCTACACCTTC. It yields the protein CAWRGGSKTYGYTF.

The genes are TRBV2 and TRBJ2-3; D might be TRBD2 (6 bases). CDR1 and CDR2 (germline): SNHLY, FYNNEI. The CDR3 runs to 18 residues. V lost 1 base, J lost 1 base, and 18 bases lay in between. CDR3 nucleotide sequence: TGTGCCAGCAGTGAAGGGGGGTTTTGGGGGACTGGCACAGATACGCAGTATTTT. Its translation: CASSEGGFWGTGTDTQYF.

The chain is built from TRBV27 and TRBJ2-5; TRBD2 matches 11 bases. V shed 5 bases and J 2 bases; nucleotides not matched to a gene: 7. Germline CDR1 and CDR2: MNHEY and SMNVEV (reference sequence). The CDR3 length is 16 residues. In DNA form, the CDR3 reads TGTGCCAGCAGTCTGGGACTAGCGGAGCATCAAGAGACCCAGTACTTC. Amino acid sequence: CASSLGLAEHQETQYF.

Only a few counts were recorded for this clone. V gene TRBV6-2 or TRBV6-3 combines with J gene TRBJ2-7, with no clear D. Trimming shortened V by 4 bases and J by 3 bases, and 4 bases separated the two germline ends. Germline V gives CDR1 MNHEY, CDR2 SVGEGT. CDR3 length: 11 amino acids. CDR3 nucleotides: TGTGCCAGCAGTTTTCGCTACGAGCAGTACTTC. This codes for CASSFRYEQYF.

The CDR3 here is CASSPKTVFSPPWNSPLHF. DNA for the CDR3: TGTGCCAGCTCACCAAAGACAGTCTTCAGCCCACCTTGGAATTCACCCCTCCACTTT. V is TRBV18 and J is TRBJ1-6; D is perhaps TRBD1 (5 bases). This CDR3 comprises 19 residues. V shed 2 bases and J shed 7 bases, with 24 bases lying between them. From germline, CDR1 is KGHSH and CDR2 LQKENI.

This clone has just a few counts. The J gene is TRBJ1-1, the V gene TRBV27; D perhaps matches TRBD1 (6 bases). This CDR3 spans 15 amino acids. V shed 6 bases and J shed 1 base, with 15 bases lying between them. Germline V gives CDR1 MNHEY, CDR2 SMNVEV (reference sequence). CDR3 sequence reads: CASRPGTSSNTEAFF. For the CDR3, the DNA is TGTGCCAGCAGACCAGGGACATCCTCGAACACTGAAGCTTTCTTT.

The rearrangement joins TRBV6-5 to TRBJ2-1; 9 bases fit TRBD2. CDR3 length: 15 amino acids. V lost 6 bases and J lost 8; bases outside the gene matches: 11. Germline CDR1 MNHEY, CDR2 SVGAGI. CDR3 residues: CASRLSSGNFHEQFF. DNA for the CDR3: TGTGCCAGCAGACTATCTAGCGGGAATTTTCATGAGCAGTTCTTC.

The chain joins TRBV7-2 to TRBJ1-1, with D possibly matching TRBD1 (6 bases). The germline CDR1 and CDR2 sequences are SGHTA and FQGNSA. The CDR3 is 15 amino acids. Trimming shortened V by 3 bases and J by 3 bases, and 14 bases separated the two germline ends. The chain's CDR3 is CASSLRTVRYTEAFF. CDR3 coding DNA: TGTGCCAGCAGCTTGCGGACAGTTAGGTACACTGAAGCTTTCTTT.

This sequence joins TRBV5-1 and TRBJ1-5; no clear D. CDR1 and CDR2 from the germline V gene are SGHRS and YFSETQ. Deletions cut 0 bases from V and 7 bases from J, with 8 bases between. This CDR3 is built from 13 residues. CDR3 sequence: CASSLGAGQPQHF. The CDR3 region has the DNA TGCGCCAGCAGCTTGGGGGCAGGCCAGCCCCAGCATTTT.

CDR3 protein: CASSPRQDSNYGYTF. The CDR3 DNA follows: TGTGCCAGTAGTCCACGACAGGATTCTAACTATGGCTACACCTTC. This chain connects TRBV19 to TRBJ1-2, with D maybe TRBD1 (6 bases). In germline, CDR1 is LNHDA, CDR2 SQIVND (reference sequence). V lost 5 bases to trimming and J lost 0 bases, with 13 bases between them. CDR3 length equals 15 residues.

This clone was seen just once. This chain's CDR3 is CASIRGLNEKLFF. The CDR3 nucleotides read TGTGCCAGCATCAGGGGTTTAAATGAAAAACTGTTTTTT. The chain has TRBV6-5 and TRBJ1-4, with D possibly being TRBD1 (6 bases). The CDR3 covers 13 residues. Between the trimmed V and J ends, which lost 7 bases and 5 bases, there was a span of 11 bases. The germline V gene encodes CDR1 MNHEY and CDR2 SVGAGI.

The CDR3 region is CASSLAGGANAGTIYF. The CDR3 region has the DNA TGTGCCAGCAGCTTGGCTGGAGGGGCCAATGCGGGCACCATATATTTT. V gene TRBV7-2 combines with J gene TRBJ1-3; TRBD1 might be the D (5 bases). The CDR3 spans 16 residues. Germline CDR1 and CDR2: SGHTA and FQGNSA. The V and J ends lost 3 bases and 9 bases respectively, with 21 bases between them. The full variable domain, completed using reference TRBV7-2 and TRBJ1-3, is GAGVSQSPSNKVTEKGKDVELRCDPISGHTALYWYRQSLGQGLEFLIYFQGNSAPDKSGLPSDRFSAERTGGSVSTLTIQRTQQEDSAVYLCASSLAGGANAGTIYFGEGSWLTVV.

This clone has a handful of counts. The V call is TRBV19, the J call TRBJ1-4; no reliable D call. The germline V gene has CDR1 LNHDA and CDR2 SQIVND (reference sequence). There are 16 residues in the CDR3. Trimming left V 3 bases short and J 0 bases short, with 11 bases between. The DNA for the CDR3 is TGTGCCAGTAGTATGGGCCTGGTTTCAACTAATGAAAAACTGTTTTTT. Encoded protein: CASSMGLVSTNEKLFF.

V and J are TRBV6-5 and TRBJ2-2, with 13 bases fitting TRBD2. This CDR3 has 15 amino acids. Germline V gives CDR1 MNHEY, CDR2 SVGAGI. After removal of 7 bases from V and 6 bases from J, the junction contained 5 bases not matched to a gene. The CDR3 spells CASKYGLAGAGELFF. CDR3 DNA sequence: TGTGCCAGCAAATACGGACTAGCGGGAGCCGGGGAGCTGTTTTTT.

CDR3 residues: CASSLFQVRDTGELFF. In nucleotides, the CDR3 is TGCGCCAGCAGCTTATTTCAGGTGCGAGATACCGGGGAGCTGTTTTTT. The rearrangement links TRBV5-1 to TRBJ2-2; no definite D call. Trimming stripped 2 bases from V and 5 bases from J, with 16 bases between. Germline lookup yields CDR1 SGHRS and CDR2 YFSETQ. This CDR3 comprises 16 residues.

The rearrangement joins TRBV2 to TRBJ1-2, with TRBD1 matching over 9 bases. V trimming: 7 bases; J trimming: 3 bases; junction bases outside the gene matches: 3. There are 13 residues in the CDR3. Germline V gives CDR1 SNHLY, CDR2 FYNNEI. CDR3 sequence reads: CASNRDRDYGYTF. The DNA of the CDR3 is TGTGCCAGCAACAGGGACAGGGACTATGGCTACACCTTC.

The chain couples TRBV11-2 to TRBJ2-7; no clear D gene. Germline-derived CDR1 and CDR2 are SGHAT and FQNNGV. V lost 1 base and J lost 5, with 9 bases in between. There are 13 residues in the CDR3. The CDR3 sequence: CASSLGDPHEQYF. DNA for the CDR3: TGTGCCAGCAGCTTAGGAGATCCCCACGAGCAGTACTTC.

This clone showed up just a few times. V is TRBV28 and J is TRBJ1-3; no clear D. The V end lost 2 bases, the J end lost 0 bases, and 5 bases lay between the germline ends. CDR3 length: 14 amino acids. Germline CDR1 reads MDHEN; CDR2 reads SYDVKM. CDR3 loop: CASSLAYSGNTIYF. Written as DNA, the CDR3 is TGTGCCAGCAGTTTAGCCTACTCTGGAAACACCATATATTTT. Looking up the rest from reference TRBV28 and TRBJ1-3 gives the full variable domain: DVKVTQSSRYLVKRTGEKVFLECVQDMDHENMFWYRQDPGLGLRLIYFSYDVKMKEKGDIPEGYSVSREKKERFSLILESASTNQTSMYLCASSLAYSGNTIYFGEGSWLTVV.

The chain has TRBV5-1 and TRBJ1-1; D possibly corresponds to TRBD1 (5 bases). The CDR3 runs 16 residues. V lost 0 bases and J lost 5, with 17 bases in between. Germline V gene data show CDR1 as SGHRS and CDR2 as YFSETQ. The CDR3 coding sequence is TGCGCCAGCAGCTTGGCCGGTGGGGGAGGGTATACTGAAGCTTTCTTT. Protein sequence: CASSLAGGGGYTEAFF.

Written as DNA, the CDR3 is TGTGCCAGCAGTCACAAGGGGCACGGCACTGAAGCTTTCTTT. Translation: CASSHKGHGTEAFF. The V call is TRBV6-5, the J call TRBJ1-1; tentative D call: TRBD1 (5 bases). There are 14 residues in the CDR3. CDR1 MNHEY and CDR2 SVGAGI come from the germline V gene. V was cut by 5 bases and J by 4 bases, with 14 bases left in between.

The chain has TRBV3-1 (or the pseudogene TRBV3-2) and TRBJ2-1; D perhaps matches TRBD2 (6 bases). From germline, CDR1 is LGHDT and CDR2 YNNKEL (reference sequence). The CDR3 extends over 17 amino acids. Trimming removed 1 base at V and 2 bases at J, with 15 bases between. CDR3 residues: CASSQGLRDLTYNEQFF. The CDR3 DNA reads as TGTGCCAGCAGCCAAGGGCTCCGGGACTTGACCTACAATGAGCAGTTCTTC.